Listed here are 15 T cell receptor beta chains from one sample, sequenced in a study of T cells in lung cancer brain metastases. Profiled with immunoSEQ multiplex PCR; TCRdb holds only in-frame clones, not every one. The sample contains 3,000 to 4,000 clones, around 87% of which appear only once. The sequenced sample was tumor tissue from the primary lung tumor. These TCRs come from a man aged 55 to 70 with non-small cell lung cancer.

In regard to this clone: At one of its ends the junction is not consistent with the germline gene, which may arise from a read error. Other nucleotide sequences in the sample specify the same CDR3. The chain couples TRBV19 to TRBJ1-3, with 9 bases matching TRBD1. The CDR3 runs to 15 residues. Looked up from germline, CDR1 is LNHDA and CDR2 is SQIVND (reference sequence). The CDR3: CASSAGTGLGNTIYF. The CDR3 region has the DNA TGTGCCAGTAGTGCCGGGACAGGGCTCGGAAATACCATATATTTT.

The chain has TRBV18 and TRBJ1-1, with D tentatively TRBD1 (5 bases). With 6 bases removed from V and 0 bases from J, the gap between germline ends came to 14 bases. This CDR3 is built from 15 residues. CDR1 KGHSH and CDR2 LQKENI come from the germline V gene. The chain's CDR3 is CASSLAGHLNTEAFF. In DNA form, the CDR3 reads TGTGCCAGCTCGCTCGCCGGACACCTGAACACTGAAGCTTTCTTT.

Points on this clone: At one end the junction does not follow the germline gene, possibly because of a read error. The rearrangement uses TRBV2 and TRBJ2-7, with D possibly TRBD1 on 5 matching bases. The length of the CDR3 is 12 residues. In germline, CDR1 is SNHLY, CDR2 FYNNEI. The CDR3 reads CVSRVTISEQYF. The CDR3 region has the DNA TGTGTCAGCAGGGTCACCATTTCCGAGCAGTACTTC. The full variable domain, completed using reference TRBV2 and TRBJ2-7, is EPEVTQTPSHQVTQMGQEVILRCVPISNHLYFYWYRQILGQKVEFLVSFYNNEISEKSEIFDDQFSVERPDGSNFTLKIRSTKLEDSAMYFCVSRVTISEQYFGPGTRLTVT.

Comment on this clone: A far bigger clonotype differs at one base, so this is likely a read error. This specimen includes other DNA sequences encoding the same CDR3. The chain uses TRBV7-9 and TRBJ2-7; D uncertain. The V end lost 5 bases, the J end lost 4 bases, and 12 bases lay between the germline ends. CDR1 SEHNR and CDR2 FQNEAQ come from the germline V gene (reference sequence). The CDR3 runs to 13 residues. CDR3 nucleotide sequence: TGTGCCAGCAGCGTGACGGATACTTACGAGCAGTACTTC. Protein: CASSVTDTYEQYF.

This chain links TRBV7-3 with TRBJ1-2; 8 nucleotides align to TRBD1. From germline, CDR1 is SGHTA and CDR2 FQGTGA. The ends lost 5 bases at V and 4 bases at J; junction bases unmatched: 9. This CDR3 has 15 amino acids. The CDR3 coding sequence is TGTGCCAGCAGCCTCGCCGGACAGGGTGGCTATGGCTACACCTTC. This translates into CASSLAGQGGYGYTF.

The chain links TRBV30 to TRBJ1-2, with D possibly TRBD1 on 6 matching bases. The germline V and J ends were trimmed by 1 base and 1 base, with 7 bases remaining between them. In germline, CDR1 is GTSNPN, CDR2 SVGIG (reference sequence). CDR3 length equals 13 residues. DNA for the CDR3: TGTGCCTGGAGTGCGGGACATAACTATGGCTACACCTTC. Its protein product is CAWSAGHNYGYTF.

This chain connects TRBV5-1 to TRBJ1-1, with a tentative D call TRBD1 (6 bases). The CDR3 runs 15 residues. Trimming removed 4 bases at V and 1 base at J, with 14 bases between. The germline gives CDR1 SGHRS, CDR2 YFSETQ. In DNA, the CDR3 is TGCGCCAGCAGCACGGGGGGGGCGCGGAACACTGAAGCTTTCTTT. Translation gives CASSTGGARNTEAFF.

J is TRBJ2-1 and V is TRBV15; D not certain. Germline assignment: CDR1 LNHNV and CDR2 YYDKDF (reference sequence). Trimming cost V 5 bases and J 6 bases, with 11 bases left between them. This CDR3 is built from 13 residues. The CDR3 bases are TGTGCCACCAGCCTCCGACGAGGCAATGAGCAGTTCTTC. Translated, it gives CATSLRRGNEQFF.

J is TRBJ1-4 and V is TRBV11-1, with 7 bases lining up with TRBD1. The germline V gene has CDR1 SGHAT and CDR2 FQDESV (reference sequence). This CDR3 is built from 14 residues. The junction had 2 bases not matched to a gene; V was cut back by 3 bases and J by 4 bases. The CDR3 region is CASSFGTVNEKLFF. CDR3 in DNA: TGTGCCAGCAGCTTTGGGACAGTTAATGAAAAACTGTTTTTT.

J is TRBJ1-2 and V is TRBV9, with D unclear. CDR1 and CDR2 from the germline V gene are SGDLS and YYNGEE. Trimming took 0 bases from V and 7 from J, leaving 10 bases between them. This CDR3 comprises 13 residues. CDR3 DNA sequence: TGTGCCAGCAGCGTAGGGAAAGGACGTGGCTACACCTTC. Amino acids: CASSVGKGRGYTF.

To note about this clone: The sample has other DNA sequences that encode this CDR3 too. V gene TRBV18 combines with J gene TRBJ2-3, with TRBD1 matching 11 bases. The CDR3 has 16 amino acids. Germline-derived CDR1 and CDR2 are KGHSH and LQKENI. With V trimmed by 1 base and J by 5 bases, 5 bases remained unmatched. Written as DNA, the CDR3 is TGTGCCAGCTCACCACGTCTGGGACAGGGGGAAGATACGCAGTATTTT. This gives the protein CASSPRLGQGEDTQYF.

This chain uses TRBV7-9 with TRBJ2-5; 7 bases match TRBD1. Germline loops: CDR1 SEHNR, CDR2 FQNEAQ (reference sequence). The CDR3 is 13 amino acids. V lost 5 bases and J lost 4; bases outside the gene matches: 4. The CDR3 spells CASSARQGETQYF. The CDR3 region has the DNA TGTGCCAGCAGCGCTCGACAGGGAGAGACCCAGTACTTC. Based on the CDR3 plus reference TRBV7-9 and TRBJ2-5, the full variable domain is DTGVSQNPRHKITKRGQNVTFRCDPISEHNRLYWYRQTLGQGPEFLTYFQNEAQLEKSRLLSDRFSAERPKGSFSTLEIQRTEQGDSAMYLCASSARQGETQYFGPGTRLLVL.

A few counts support this clone. The rearrangement links TRBV2 to TRBJ1-1; TRBD1 might be the D (5 bases). Deletions cut 1 base from V and 0 bases from J, with 12 bases between. Germline CDR1 SNHLY, CDR2 FYNNEI. The CDR3 contains 16 residues. CDR3 amino acids: CASSEGPRAMNTEAFF. Written as DNA, the CDR3 is TGTGCCAGCAGTGAAGGGCCCAGGGCCATGAACACTGAAGCTTTCTTT.

The gene calls are TRBV19 and TRBJ1-2, with D tentatively TRBD1 (6 bases). CDR1 and CDR2 (germline): LNHDA, SQIVND (reference sequence). The CDR3 is 14 amino acids. Trimming removed 6 bases at V and 5 bases at J, with 16 bases between. CDR3 in amino acids: CASRPGAWGYGYTF. The CDR3 region has the DNA TGTGCCAGTAGACCGGGGGCGTGGGGGTATGGCTACACCTTC.

The table lists this clone with a few counts. This chain uses TRBV5-1 with TRBJ2-6, with D perhaps matching TRBD2 (7 bases). The CDR3 consists of 17 residues. The V and J ends lost 4 bases and 2 bases respectively, with 16 bases between them. Germline V gene sequence: CDR1 SGHRS, CDR2 YFSETQ. The CDR3 region has the DNA TGCGCCAGCAGCCCCTGGGGGGGCGCGACTGGGGCCAACGTCCTGACTTTC. Protein sequence: CASSPWGGATGANVLTF. The full variable domain, its missing parts supplied by reference TRBV5-1 and TRBJ2-6, is KAGVTQTPRYLIKTRGQQVTLSCSPISGHRSVSWYQQTPGQGLQFLFEYFSETQRNKGNFPGRFSGRQFSNSRSEMNVSTLELGDSALYLCASSPWGGATGANVLTFGAGSRLTVL.